A selection of T cell receptor beta chains follows, all from one sample in a study of blood T cell repertoires in COVID-19. The table came from immunoSEQ multiplex PCR; TCRdb's copy has only in-frame clones and leaves some out. The data contain around 130,000 clones, 90% of them singletons. The sample taken for sequencing was peripheral blood. Source of these receptors: a woman of 80 years or more with acute or convalescent COVID-19. CDR3s include the opening cysteine and the closing phenylalanine or tryptophan. The order of the fields is clone size, J gene, D gene, V gene, CDR3 DNA, CDR3 protein. The D gene is left open where the match is weak. Some rows mark clone size as missing; the rest say once, few, many or name a class of expanded clone.

. | TRBJ1-3 | . | TRBV7-8 | TGTGCCAGCAGCTCGGCGGGTCGAAACACCATATATTTT | CASSSAGRNTIYF
. | TRBJ1-5 | TRBD1 | TRBV29-1 | TGCAGCGTTAAAAACAGGGGGCCCCATCAGCCCCAGCATTTT | CSVKNRGPHQPQHF
. | TRBJ1-5 | . | TRBV12-3/TRBV12-4 | TGTGCCAGCAGTCCCGATCGGGGGCAGCCCCAGCATTTT | CASSPDRGQPQHF
. | TRBJ1-2 | . | TRBV7-2 | TGTGCCAGCAGCTCATCGGGGCGAGGGGGAGGCTACACCTTC | CASSSSGRGGGYTF
once | TRBJ1-2 | . | TRBV15 | TGTGCCACCAGCCTTCGACGGGGGAGCGCCTATGGCTACACCTTC | CATSLRRGSAYGYTF
. | TRBJ1-1 | . | TRBV5-1 | TGCGCCAGCAGCCCCGGCCCCAGGGGCCAGAACACTGAAGCTTTCTTT | CASSPGPRGQNTEAFF
. | TRBJ1-4 | TRBD1 | TRBV5-4 | TGTGCCAGCAGCCAGACAGGGTCTAATGAAAAACTGTTTTTT | CASSQTGSNEKLFF
. | TRBJ1-1 | TRBD1 | TRBV20-1 | TGCAGTGCTCGACAGGGCGAAGCTTTCTTT | CSARQGEAFF
. | TRBJ1-1 | TRBD1 | TRBV29-1 | TGCAGCGCTGAACCTACAGGGGGCACTGAAGCTTTCTTT | CSAEPTGGTEAFF
. | TRBJ1-6 | . | TRBV7-3 | TGTGCCAGCAGCCAAGACAGCTCCTATAATTCACCCCTCCACTTT | CASSQDSSYNSPLHF
few | TRBJ2-3 | . | TRBV7-7 | TGTGCTAGCAGCGCGGGACAGCCGAGCACAGATACGCAGTATTTT | CASSAGQPSTDTQYF
. | TRBJ1-5 | . | TRBV19 | TGTGCCAGTAGTATAGTAGTTAAGAGCAATCAGCCCCAGCATTTT | CASSIVVKSNQPQHF
. | TRBJ2-3 | . | TRBV11-3 | TGTGCCAGCAGCTTAGGACACCCAAGCACAGATACGCAGTATTTT | CASSLGHPSTDTQYF
. | TRBJ1-2 | . | TRBV4-3 | TGCGCCAGCAGCCAAGGGCGGGAATATGAGTACGGCTACACCTTC | CASSQGREYEYGYTF
once | TRBJ1-1 | TRBD1 | TRBV5-8 | TGTGCCAGCAGCCGACAGGGAATGGGCTGGGTGAACACTGAAGCTTTCTTT | CASSRQGMGWVNTEAFF
. | TRBJ1-4 | . | TRBV9 | TGTGCCAGCAGCGTAGGGCAGGGTGACGAAAAACTGTTTTTT | CASSVGQGDEKLFF
. | TRBJ1-1 | . | TRBV7-2 | TGTGCCAGCAGACCCCTGAGTATAAGCATGAACACTGAAGCTTTCTTT | CASRPLSISMNTEAFF
. | TRBJ1-4 | TRBD1 | TRBV24-1 | TGTGCCACCCCAGGGGGGCAGCGTGAAAAACTGTTTTTT | CATPGGQREKLFF
once | TRBJ1-6 | TRBD1 | TRBV7-2 | TGTGCCAGCAGCTTAATGGGACAGCCTCTAAATTCACCCCTCCACTTT | CASSLMGQPLNSPLHF
. | TRBJ1-2 | . | TRBV9 | TGTGCCAGCAGGGGAGGAGTTCCTAACTATGGCTACACCTTC | CASRGGVPNYGYTF
. | TRBJ1-2 | TRBD1 | TRBV28 | TGTGCCAGCAGCCGTTGGGGACAGGGCGGGAGGGGCTACACCTTC | CASSRWGQGGRGYTF
. | TRBJ2-3 | TRBD2 | TRBV7-3 | TGTGCCAGCAGCTTAATGGCTAGCGGGGGGCCGATCACAGATACGCAGTATTTT | CASSLMASGGPITDTQYF